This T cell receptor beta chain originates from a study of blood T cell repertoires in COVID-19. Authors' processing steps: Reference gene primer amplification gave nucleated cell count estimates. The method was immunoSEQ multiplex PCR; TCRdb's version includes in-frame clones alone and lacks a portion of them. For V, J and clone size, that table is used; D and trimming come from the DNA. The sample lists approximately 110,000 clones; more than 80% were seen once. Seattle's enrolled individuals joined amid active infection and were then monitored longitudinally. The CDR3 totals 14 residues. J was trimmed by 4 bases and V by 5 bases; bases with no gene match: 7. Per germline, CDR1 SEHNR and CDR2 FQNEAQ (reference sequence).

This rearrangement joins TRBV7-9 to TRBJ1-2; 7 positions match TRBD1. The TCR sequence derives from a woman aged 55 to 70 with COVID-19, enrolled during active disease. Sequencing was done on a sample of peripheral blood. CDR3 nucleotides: TGTGCCAGCAGCCGTGATACAGGGGCCTATGGCTACACCTTC. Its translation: CASSRDTGAYGYTF.